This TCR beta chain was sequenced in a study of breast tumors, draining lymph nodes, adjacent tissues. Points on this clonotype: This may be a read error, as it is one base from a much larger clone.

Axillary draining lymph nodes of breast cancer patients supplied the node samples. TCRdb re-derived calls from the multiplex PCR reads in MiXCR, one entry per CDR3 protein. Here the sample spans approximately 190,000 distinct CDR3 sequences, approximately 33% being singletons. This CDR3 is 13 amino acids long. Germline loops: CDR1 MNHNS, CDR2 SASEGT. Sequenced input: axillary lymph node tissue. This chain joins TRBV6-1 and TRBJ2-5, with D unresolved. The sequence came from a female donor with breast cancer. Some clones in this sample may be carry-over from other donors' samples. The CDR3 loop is CASSEDPGEAQYF. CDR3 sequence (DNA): TGTGCCAGCAGTGAGGACCCAGGAGAGGCCCAGTACTTC.